Listed here are 11 T cell receptor beta chains from one sample, sequenced in a study of radiotherapy plus CTLA-4 blockade in lung cancer. The table came from immunoSEQ multiplex PCR; TCRdb's copy has only in-frame clones and leaves some out. The sample holds about 45,000 clones, 73% seen once. The specimen comprised peripheral blood, sampled from a patient treated with radiotherapy plus ipilimumab. The origin of the receptors is a human donor with non-small cell lung cancer who had a complete response to radiotherapy plus ipilimumab.

The V gene is TRBV13, the J gene TRBJ2-7, with TRBD2 identical over 12 bases. The V segment lost 3 bases and the J segment 5 bases; nucleotides outside the gene matches: 8. The CDR3 spans 16 residues. Germline V gene sequence: CDR1 PRHDT, CDR2 FYEKMQ (reference sequence). CDR3 region: CASSFGSSGRADEQYF. The CDR3 nucleotides are TGTGCCAGCAGCTTTGGATCTAGCGGGAGGGCCGACGAGCAGTACTTC.

The V and J genes are TRBV27 and TRBJ2-7; 8 nucleotides match TRBD1. The CDR3 is made up of 16 amino acids. The germline V gene has CDR1 MNHEY and CDR2 SMNVEV (reference sequence). Losses at the gene ends were 8 bases for V and 0 bases for J; bases not matched to a gene: 12. The CDR3 region is CASGTQTGVSSYEQYF. CDR3 in DNA: TGTGCCAGCGGTACCCAGACAGGGGTGAGCTCCTACGAGCAGTACTTC.

J is TRBJ1-1 and V is TRBV27, with D possibly TRBD1 on 6 matching bases. Per the germline V gene, CDR1 is MNHEY and CDR2 is SMNVEV (reference sequence). Trimming removed 4 bases at V and 1 base at J, with 10 bases between. The CDR3 contains 14 residues. The CDR3 region is CASSYLGQNTEAFF. In DNA, the CDR3 is TGTGCCAGCAGTTACCTGGGACAGAACACTGAAGCTTTCTTT.

J is TRBJ1-4 and V is TRBV2; the D gene is possibly TRBD1 (6 bases). V was clipped by 5 bases and J by 8 bases, with 15 bases between them. The CDR3 loop spans 14 amino acids. Germline-derived CDR1 and CDR2 are SNHLY and FYNNEI. The CDR3 bases are TGTGCCAGCAGTCACGGCGGGGGCGACGAAAAACTGTTTTTT. This encodes CASSHGGGDEKLFF.

The V call is TRBV2, the J call TRBJ2-7; tentatively, D is TRBD1 (5 bases). V lost 5 bases and J 3 bases, leaving 11 bases between the germline ends. Germline CDR1 SNHLY, CDR2 FYNNEI. The CDR3 contains 13 residues. This CDR3 reads CASSPTAYYEQYF. The CDR3 DNA sequence: TGTGCCAGCAGTCCGACAGCCTACTACGAGCAGTACTTC.

The chain uses TRBV13 and TRBJ2-1; D may be TRBD2 (7 bases). V was cut by 5 bases and J by 2 bases, with 13 bases left in between. CDR1 and CDR2 from the germline V gene are PRHDT and FYEKMQ (reference sequence). The CDR3 is 15 amino acids. CDR3 region: CASSTRGGAYNEQFF. CDR3 DNA: TGTGCCAGCAGCACCCGCGGGGGCGCCTACAATGAGCAGTTCTTC.

The genes are TRBV2 and TRBJ2-7; 7 nucleotides match TRBD1. V was pared by 5 bases and J by 2 bases, with 3 bases of the junction left unmatched. The germline V gene has CDR1 SNHLY and CDR2 FYNNEI. The CDR3 extends over 13 amino acids. CDR3 in amino acids: CASSRDSAYEQYF. For the CDR3, the DNA is TGTGCCAGCAGTCGGGACAGCGCCTACGAGCAGTACTTC.

The chain is built from TRBV5-1 and TRBJ2-4; no firm D call. The CDR3 totals 16 residues. The V gene lost 0 bases and the J gene lost 1 base, with 11 bases spanning the gap. Germline-derived CDR1 and CDR2 are SGHRS and YFSETQ. CDR3 amino acids: CASSLVGGSAKNIQYF. CDR3 DNA sequence: TGCGCCAGCAGCTTGGTAGGCGGCTCTGCCAAAAACATTCAGTACTTC.

The J gene is TRBJ1-6, the V gene TRBV6-5; D perhaps matches TRBD1 (6 bases). The length of the CDR3 is 16 residues. Germline V gene lookup returns CDR1 MNHEY and CDR2 SVGAGI. V gave up 0 bases and J gave up 7 bases, with 13 bases separating them. CDR3 coding DNA: TGTGCCAGCAGTTACTCCCGGGTCAGGGGAAATTCACCCCTCCACTTT. Protein product: CASSYSRVRGNSPLHF.

CDR3 coding DNA: TGTGCCAGCAGCTCAGCAGGTCAGCCCCAGCATTTT. Translating it yields CASSSAGQPQHF. This chain joins TRBV5-6 and TRBJ1-5, with no clear D. Germline V gene data show CDR1 as SGHDT and CDR2 as YYEEEE. The CDR3 extends over 12 amino acids. V gave up 3 bases and J gave up 6 bases, with 7 bases separating them.

In its sample, this clone was seen a few times. The V and J genes are TRBV7-9 and TRBJ1-4; 9 bases line up with TRBD1. Germline CDR1 reads SEHNR; CDR2 reads FQNEAQ (reference sequence). The V gene end was trimmed by 1 base and the J gene end by 1 base; junction bases not matched to a gene: 4. The CDR3 covers 17 residues. The CDR3: CASSLGTGAVTNEKLFF. DNA for the CDR3: TGTGCCAGCAGCTTAGGGACAGGGGCGGTAACTAATGAAAAACTGTTTTTT.